The 15 T cell receptor beta chains in this list originate from one sample, sequenced in a study of shared clonotypes between healthy human individuals. Some clones are missing from TCRdb's copy, which holds only in-frame ones; the method was immunoSEQ multiplex PCR. The table includes roughly 640,000 clones, about 74% detected once. The material sequenced was memory CD4+ T cells sorted from blood. As for subset: CD45RA-negative fraction. The receptors come from a young woman in good health.

This rearrangement joins TRBV2 to TRBJ2-7, with 11 nucleotides matching TRBD2. This CDR3 is 14 amino acids long. With 8 bases clipped from V and 5 bases from J, the junction kept 8 bases outside the gene matches. Germline CDR1 is SNHLY and CDR2 is FYNNEI. The CDR3 region has the DNA TGTGCCAGCGGACCGGGACTAGCGGTTCACGAGCAGTACTTC. Translation: CASGPGLAVHEQYF.

This chain joins TRBV6-5 and TRBJ1-2, with TRBD1 matching 7 bases. The ends lost 9 bases at V and 1 base at J; junction bases unmatched: 8. There are 14 residues in the CDR3. The V gene's germline CDR1 is MNHEY and CDR2 SVGAGI. The CDR3 coding sequence is TGTGCCAGTAGGGGGGGACAGAATAACTATGGCTACACCTTC. Amino acids: CASRGGQNNYGYTF.

V and J are TRBV6-4 and TRBJ1-1; no clear D. The CDR3 has 16 residues. V lost 3 bases and J lost 1, with 15 bases in between. Per germline, CDR1 MRHNA and CDR2 SNTAGT. The CDR3 DNA sequence: TGTGCCAGCAGTGATAGTCATCGTATGGCGAACACTGAAGCTTTCTTT. This sequence encodes CASSDSHRMANTEAFF.

This chain joins TRBV5-1 and TRBJ2-2; maybe TRBD1 (5 bases). The germline CDR1 and CDR2 sequences are SGHRS and YFSETQ. The CDR3 runs to 16 residues. V was trimmed by 0 bases and J by 6 bases, leaving 15 bases between them. DNA for the CDR3: TGCGCCAGCAGCTTGGCCAGGGTGTCAAAGTCCGGGGAGCTGTTTTTT. As protein: CASSLARVSKSGELFF.

The rearrangement links TRBV5-4 to TRBJ2-5; the D gene is possibly TRBD1 (7 bases). The CDR3 spans 16 residues. The germline CDR1 and CDR2 sequences are SGHNT and YYREEE (reference sequence). Trimming took off 0 bases at V and 4 bases at J, with 16 bases between the two ends. The CDR3 sequence: CASSLAFGGGRETQYF. In DNA form, the CDR3 reads TGTGCCAGCAGCTTGGCTTTTGGAGGGGGCAGAGAGACCCAGTACTTC.

CDR3 amino acids: CASSLGTGRGTGELFF. CDR3 bases: TGTGCCAGCAGCTTAGGGACAGGGCGAGGCACCGGGGAGCTGTTTTTT. The gene calls are TRBV11-2 and TRBJ2-2; 8 nucleotides line up with TRBD1. V shed 1 base and J 4 bases; nucleotides not matched to a gene: 5. The germline V gene has CDR1 SGHAT and CDR2 FQNNGV. The CDR3 consists of 16 residues.

The chain is built from TRBV7-8 and TRBJ1-3; perhaps TRBD1 as D (6 bases). The V end lost 1 base, the J end lost 0 bases, and 13 bases lay between the germline ends. This CDR3 has 17 amino acids. From germline, CDR1 is SGHVS and CDR2 FQNEAQ. The CDR3 loop is CASSLVQGMSSGNTIYF. The CDR3 DNA is TGTGCCAGCAGCTTAGTGCAGGGGATGAGCTCTGGAAACACCATATATTTT. Based on the CDR3 plus reference TRBV7-8 and TRBJ1-3, the full variable domain is GAGVSQSPRYKVAKRGQDVALRCDPISGHVSLFWYQQALGQGPEFLTYFQNEAQLDKSGLPSDRFFAERPEGSVSTLKIQRTQQEDSAVYLCASSLVQGMSSGNTIYFGEGSWLTVV.

The CDR3 bases are TGTGCCAGCAAGCGGTTGCTGGCAGATACGCAGTATTTT. This encodes CASKRLLADTQYF. V gene TRBV6-6 combines with J gene TRBJ2-3; a weak D match, TRBD2 (5 bases). Germline V lookup: CDR1 MNHNY, CDR2 SVGAGI (reference sequence). V was shortened by 7 bases and J by 4 bases, with 12 bases between the two germline ends. CDR3 size: 13 residues.

The rearrangement links TRBV11-2 to TRBJ1-1; no definite D call. Germline V gives CDR1 SGHAT, CDR2 FQNNGV. This CDR3 contains 16 residues. The germline V and J ends were trimmed by 1 base and 3 bases, with 15 bases remaining between them. The CDR3 loop is CASSLAGVLRDTEAFF. The CDR3 DNA sequence: TGTGCCAGCAGCTTAGCCGGGGTGCTTCGCGACACTGAAGCTTTCTTT.

The CDR3 sequence: CASSLSERRRELFF. The CDR3 DNA is TGTGCCAGCAGCTTATCGGAGCGGCGCCGGGAGCTGTTTTTT. The chain recombines TRBV4-2 with TRBJ2-2, with D perhaps matching TRBD2 (5 bases). The CDR3 is 14 residues long. The germline gives CDR1 LGHNA, CDR2 YNFKEQ. Trimming removed 5 bases at V and 9 bases at J, with 16 bases between.

The rearrangement joins TRBV7-9 to TRBJ2-5; D might be TRBD1 (5 bases). Germline V gene lookup returns CDR1 SEHNR and CDR2 FQNEAQ (reference sequence). Trimming pared 8 bases from V and 4 bases from J, leaving 11 bases between. The CDR3 contains 12 residues. CDR3: CASGARAETQYF. As DNA, the CDR3 is TGTGCCAGCGGGGCCAGGGCAGAGACCCAGTACTTC.

This clone was recorded many times. The same CDR3 can be traced to other DNA sequences in this sample. The chain recombines TRBV28 with TRBJ1-3; 7 positions agree with TRBD1. V was pared by 4 bases and J by 3 bases, with 6 bases of the junction left unmatched. The germline CDR1 and CDR2 sequences are MDHEN and SYDVKM. This CDR3 region has 15 residues. The CDR3 nucleotides are TGTGCCAGCAGTTCAGGGCAGGGGGATGGAAACACCATATATTTT. It specifies CASSSGQGDGNTIYF.

The chain is built from TRBV7-9 and TRBJ2-5, with TRBD2 matching over 11 bases. Germline loops: CDR1 SEHNR, CDR2 FQNEAQ (reference sequence). The V and J ends lost 4 bases and 4 bases, in that order; junction bases with no gene match: 11. This CDR3 spans 17 amino acids. Written as DNA, the CDR3 is TGTGCCAGCAGCTCAGGACTAGCGGGTCCACGGGCAGAGACCCAGTACTTC. This gives the protein CASSSGLAGPRAETQYF.

This clone occurred a few times. This sequence joins TRBV10-1 and TRBJ2-2; no definite D call. The germline V and J ends were trimmed by 0 bases and 4 bases, with 6 bases remaining between them. Germline CDR1 reads WNHNN; CDR2 reads SYGVQD (reference sequence). This CDR3 comprises 14 residues. The CDR3 DNA follows: TGCGCCAGCAGTGAGTCGATAGTCACCGGGGAGCTGTTTTTT. Amino acids: CASSESIVTGELFF.

The rearrangement joins TRBV6-6 to TRBJ2-7, with 10 bases that match TRBD2. The V gene end was trimmed by 6 bases and the J gene end by 2 bases; junction bases not matched to a gene: 7. Germline V gene data show CDR1 as MNHNY and CDR2 as SVGAGI (reference sequence). The length of the CDR3 is 15 residues. CDR3 region: CASSSSGRAPYEQYF. The CDR3 bases are TGTGCCAGCAGCTCAAGCGGGAGGGCCCCCTACGAGCAGTACTTC.